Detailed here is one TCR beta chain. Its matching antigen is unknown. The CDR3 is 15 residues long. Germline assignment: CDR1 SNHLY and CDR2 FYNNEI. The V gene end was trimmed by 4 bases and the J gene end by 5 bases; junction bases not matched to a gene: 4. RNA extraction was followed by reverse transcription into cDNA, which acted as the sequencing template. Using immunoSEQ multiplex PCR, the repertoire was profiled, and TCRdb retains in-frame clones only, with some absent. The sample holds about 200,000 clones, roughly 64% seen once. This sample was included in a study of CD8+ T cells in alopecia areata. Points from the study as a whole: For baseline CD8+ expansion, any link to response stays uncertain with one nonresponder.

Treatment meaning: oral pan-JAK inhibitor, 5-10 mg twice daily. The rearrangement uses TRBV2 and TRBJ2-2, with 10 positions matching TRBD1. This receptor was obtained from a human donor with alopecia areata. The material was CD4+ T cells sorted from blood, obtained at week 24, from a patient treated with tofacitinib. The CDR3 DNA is TGTGCCAGCAGTGTGGACAGGGGGTCTACCGGGGAGCTGTTTTTT. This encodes CASSVDRGSTGELFF.